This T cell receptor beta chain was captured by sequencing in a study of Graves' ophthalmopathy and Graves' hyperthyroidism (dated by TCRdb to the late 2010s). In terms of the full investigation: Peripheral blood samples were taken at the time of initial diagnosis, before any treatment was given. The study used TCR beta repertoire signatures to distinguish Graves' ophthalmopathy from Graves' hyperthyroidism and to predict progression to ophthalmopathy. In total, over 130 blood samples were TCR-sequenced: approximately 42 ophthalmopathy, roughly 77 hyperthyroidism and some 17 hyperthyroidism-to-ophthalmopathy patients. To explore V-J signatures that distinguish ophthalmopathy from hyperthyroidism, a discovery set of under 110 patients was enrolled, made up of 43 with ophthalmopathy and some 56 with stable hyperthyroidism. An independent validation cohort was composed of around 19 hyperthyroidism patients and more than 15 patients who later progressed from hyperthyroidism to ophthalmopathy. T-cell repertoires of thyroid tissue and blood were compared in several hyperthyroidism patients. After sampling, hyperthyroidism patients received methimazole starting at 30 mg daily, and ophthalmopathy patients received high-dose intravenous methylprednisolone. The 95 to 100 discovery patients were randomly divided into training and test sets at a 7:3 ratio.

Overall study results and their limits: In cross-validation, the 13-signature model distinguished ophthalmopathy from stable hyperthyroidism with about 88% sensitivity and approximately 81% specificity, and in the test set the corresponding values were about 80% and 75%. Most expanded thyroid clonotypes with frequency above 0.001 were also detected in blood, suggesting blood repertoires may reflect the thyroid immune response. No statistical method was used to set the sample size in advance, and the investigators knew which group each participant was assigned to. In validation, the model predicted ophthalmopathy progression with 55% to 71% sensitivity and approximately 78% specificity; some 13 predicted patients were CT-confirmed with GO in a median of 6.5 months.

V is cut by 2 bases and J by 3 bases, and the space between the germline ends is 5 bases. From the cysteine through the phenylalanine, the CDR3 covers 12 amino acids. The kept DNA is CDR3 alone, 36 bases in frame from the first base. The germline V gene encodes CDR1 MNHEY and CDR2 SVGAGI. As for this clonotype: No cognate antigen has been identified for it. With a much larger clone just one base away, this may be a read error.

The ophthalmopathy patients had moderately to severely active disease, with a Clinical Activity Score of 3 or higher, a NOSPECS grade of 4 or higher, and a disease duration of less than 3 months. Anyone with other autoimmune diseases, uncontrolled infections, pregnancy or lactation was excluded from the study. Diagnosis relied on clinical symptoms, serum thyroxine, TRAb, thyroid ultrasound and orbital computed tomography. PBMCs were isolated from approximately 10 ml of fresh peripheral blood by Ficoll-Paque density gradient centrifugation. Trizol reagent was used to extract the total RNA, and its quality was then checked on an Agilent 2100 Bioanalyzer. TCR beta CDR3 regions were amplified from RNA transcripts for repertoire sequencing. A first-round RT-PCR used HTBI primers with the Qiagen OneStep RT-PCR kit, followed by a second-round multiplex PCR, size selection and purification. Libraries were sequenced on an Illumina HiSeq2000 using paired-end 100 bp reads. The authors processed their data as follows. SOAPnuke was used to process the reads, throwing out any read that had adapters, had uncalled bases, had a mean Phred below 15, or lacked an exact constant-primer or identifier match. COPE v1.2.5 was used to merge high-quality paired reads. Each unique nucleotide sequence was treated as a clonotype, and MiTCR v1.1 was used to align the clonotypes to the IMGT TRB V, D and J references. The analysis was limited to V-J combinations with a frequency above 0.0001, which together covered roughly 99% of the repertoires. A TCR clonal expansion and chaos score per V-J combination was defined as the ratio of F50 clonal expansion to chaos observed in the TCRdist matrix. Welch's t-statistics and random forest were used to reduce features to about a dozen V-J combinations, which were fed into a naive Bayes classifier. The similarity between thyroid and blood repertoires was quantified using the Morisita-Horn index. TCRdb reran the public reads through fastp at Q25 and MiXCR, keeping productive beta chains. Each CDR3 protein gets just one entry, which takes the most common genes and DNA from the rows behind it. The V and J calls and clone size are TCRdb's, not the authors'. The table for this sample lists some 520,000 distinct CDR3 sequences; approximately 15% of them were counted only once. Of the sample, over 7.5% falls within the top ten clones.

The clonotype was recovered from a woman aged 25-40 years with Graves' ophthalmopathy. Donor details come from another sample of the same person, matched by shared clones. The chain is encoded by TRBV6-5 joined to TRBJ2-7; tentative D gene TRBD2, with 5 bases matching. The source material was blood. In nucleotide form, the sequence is TGTGCCAGCAGTTACGACTACTACGAGCAGTACTTC. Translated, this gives CASSYDYYEQYF.